The 32 T cell receptor beta chains in this list originate from one sample, sequenced in a study of Ad26.COV2.S vaccination and SARS-CoV-2 variants. The assay was immunoSEQ multiplex PCR, and TCRdb's table has in-frame clones only and misses some. The profile shows around 270,000 clones, 70% to 90% of them singletons. Described treatment: some 20 received Ad26.COV2.S at low or high dose, single or two shots; about five received placebo; per-sample allocation not given. All samples were drawn on day 63, counting from the first vaccine or placebo injection. The sequencing used peripheral blood, collected in a trial of Ad26.COV2.S vaccine versus placebo. The receptors originated from a person between 18 and 60 years old who received the Ad26.COV2.S COVID-19 vaccine or a placebo.

This clone was detected once. The chain joins TRBV14 to TRBJ2-2; no reliable D call. The V gene's germline CDR1 is SGHDN and CDR2 FVKESK. CDR3 length equals 13 residues. Trimming took off 2 bases at V and 7 bases at J, with 8 bases between the two ends. CDR3 DNA sequence: TGTGCCAGCAGCCAATCCCGGCTCGGGGAGCTGTTTTTT. Translating it yields CASSQSRLGELFF.

This chain joins TRBV27 and TRBJ2-1; 11 positions match TRBD2. The ends lost 5 bases at V and 3 bases at J; junction bases unmatched: 6. Germline loops: CDR1 MNHEY, CDR2 SMNVEV (reference sequence). The CDR3 is made up of 16 amino acids. The CDR3 protein is CASSAGTSGYYNEQFF. In nucleotides, the CDR3 is TGTGCCAGCAGTGCCGGGACTAGCGGATACTACAATGAGCAGTTCTTC.

The V gene is TRBV28, the J gene TRBJ1-6; TRBD1 might be the D (6 bases). Trimming left V 2 bases short and J 10 bases short, with 15 bases between. The V gene's germline CDR1 is MDHEN and CDR2 SYDVKM. The CDR3 covers 15 residues. The CDR3, as DNA: TGTGCCAGCAGTTTAGGGGGGGCGAGGGGGTCACCCCTCCACTTT. Encoded protein: CASSLGGARGSPLHF. The whole variable domain, filled in from reference TRBV28 and TRBJ1-6, reads DVKVTQSSRYLVKRTGEKVFLECVQDMDHENMFWYRQDPGLGLRLIYFSYDVKMKEKGDIPEGYSVSREKKERFSLILESASTNQTSMYLCASSLGGARGSPLHFGNGTRLTVT.

The rearrangement links TRBV5-6 to TRBJ1-5; no clear D gene. The CDR3 consists of 16 residues. Germline CDR1 is SGHDT and CDR2 is YYEEEE. V gave up 0 bases and J gave up 5 bases, with 15 bases separating them. CDR3 sequence (DNA): TGTGCCAGCAGCTTGGGAGGGAAAACGGGGTATCAGCCCCAGCATTTT. Translation gives CASSLGGKTGYQPQHF.

The chain combines TRBV18 with TRBJ1-2; 7 bases align to TRBD1. Germline V gives CDR1 KGHSH, CDR2 LQKENI. CDR3 length: 15 amino acids. V trimming: 5 bases; J trimming: 1 base; junction bases outside the gene matches: 7. The CDR3 bases are TGTGCCAGCTCAGAGGGGGCCGTATTTAACTATGGCTACACCTTC. Its translation is CASSEGAVFNYGYTF.

This chain joins TRBV5-6 and TRBJ1-6; no reliable D call. CDR1 and CDR2 (germline): SGHDT, YYEEEE. This CDR3 comprises 13 residues. The V and J ends lost 4 bases and 10 bases respectively, with 12 bases between them. The CDR3 loop is CASSPGGGSPLHF. For the CDR3, the DNA is TGTGCCAGCAGCCCGGGAGGAGGGTCACCCCTCCACTTT.

This sequence joins TRBV5-1 and TRBJ2-7; D perhaps matches TRBD1 (6 bases). CDR1 and CDR2 from the germline V gene are SGHRS and YFSETQ. This CDR3 has 15 amino acids. V lost 0 bases to trimming and J lost 6 bases, with 16 bases between them. The CDR3, as DNA: TGCGCCAGCAGCTTGGGTGGGGGCGGAGGCGGCGAGCAGTACGTC. The encoded protein is CASSLGGGGGGEQYV.

V and J are TRBV3-1 (or the pseudogene TRBV3-2) and TRBJ2-1; D unresolved. CDR3 size: 12 residues. Trimming left V 5 bases short and J 9 bases short, with 11 bases between. Germline V gene sequence: CDR1 LGHDT, CDR2 YNNKEL (reference sequence). The CDR3 here is CASSSYPGEQFF. Written as DNA, the CDR3 is TGTGCCAGCAGCTCCTACCCCGGTGAGCAGTTCTTC.

The chain joins TRBV6-6 to TRBJ2-7, with 7 bases fitting TRBD1. The J segment lost 2 bases and the V segment lost 6 bases, leaving 7 bases of the junction unmatched. The CDR3 is 14 residues long. CDR1 MNHNY and CDR2 SVGAGI come from the germline V gene (reference sequence). CDR3 bases: TGTGCCAGCAGCCAACAGGGGCCTCCCTACGAGCAGTACTTC. Translation gives CASSQQGPPYEQYF.

The chain recombines TRBV6-2 or TRBV6-3 with TRBJ1-1; D unresolved. Germline CDR1 and CDR2: MNHEY and SVGEGT. CDR3 size: 14 residues. Trimming took 0 bases from V and 3 from J, leaving 8 bases between them. The CDR3 coding sequence is TGTGCCAGCAGTTACTCGGGAACAGACACTGAAGCTTTCTTT. It yields the protein CASSYSGTDTEAFF.

The chain uses TRBV4-3 and TRBJ1-6; D is unresolved. The germline V gene has CDR1 LGHNA and CDR2 YSLEER. The length of the CDR3 is 15 residues. With 1 base removed from V and 10 bases from J, the gap between germline ends came to 14 bases. The CDR3 nucleotides are TGCGCCAGCAGCCAAGGCGCAGGCGGTGGCTCACCCCTCCACTTT. Translation gives CASSQGAGGGSPLHF.

V gene TRBV2 combines with J gene TRBJ1-1, with a weak D call TRBD1 (5 bases). This CDR3 contains 15 residues. Germline V lookup: CDR1 SNHLY, CDR2 FYNNEI. Trimming removed 6 bases at V and 1 base at J, with 15 bases between. The CDR3 is CASRETETKNTEAFF. The CDR3, as DNA: TGTGCCAGCAGGGAGACAGAGACCAAGAACACTGAAGCTTTCTTT.

This chain joins TRBV30 and TRBJ1-1; 11 positions match TRBD1. The V gene's germline CDR1 is GTSNPN and CDR2 SVGIG (reference sequence). V lost 3 bases and J lost 3; bases outside the gene matches: 3. This CDR3 region has 14 residues. The CDR3 here is CAWSTGQGDTEAFF. CDR3 nucleotide sequence: TGTGCCTGGAGCACGGGACAGGGGGACACTGAAGCTTTCTTT.

V usage is TRBV5-5 and J usage is TRBJ2-1, with 8 bases identical to TRBD1. Germline CDR1 reads SGHKS; CDR2 reads YYEKEE (reference sequence). There are 16 residues in the CDR3. With V trimmed by 4 bases and J by 3 bases, 9 bases remained unmatched. CDR3 sequence reads: CASSSTTGGGYNEQFF. The CDR3 DNA reads TGTGCCAGCAGCAGTACAACAGGGGGAGGCTACAATGAGCAGTTCTTC.

CDR3 nucleotides: TGTGCCAGCAGCTCAGACTGGCTTGAGCAGTACTTC. Translating it yields CASSSDWLEQYF. The chain links TRBV5-6 to TRBJ2-7, with D unresolved. The CDR3 runs 12 residues. The V end was cut by 3 bases, the J end by 7 bases, with 11 bases between. Germline V CDR1 and CDR2: SGHDT, YYEEEE.

The V and J genes are TRBV5-6 and TRBJ2-1; D possibly matches TRBD1 or TRBD2 (5 bases each). The germline CDR1 and CDR2 sequences are SGHDT and YYEEEE. V gave up 0 bases and J gave up 5 bases, with 12 bases separating them. The CDR3 spans 15 residues. The CDR3 region is CASSLAQGVNNEQFF. Here the CDR3 DNA reads TGTGCCAGCAGCTTGGCCCAGGGAGTTAACAATGAGCAGTTCTTC.

This clone was seen a handful of times. V gene TRBV2 combines with J gene TRBJ2-4, with TRBD1 matching over 10 bases. From germline, CDR1 is SNHLY and CDR2 FYNNEI. The V segment lost 4 bases and the J segment 11 bases; nucleotides outside the gene matches: 8. CDR3 length: 14 residues. For the CDR3, the DNA is TGTGCCAGCAGTGTGGGGACAGGGGCGGGAGTTCAGTACTTC. Protein product: CASSVGTGAGVQYF.

The chain has TRBV7-3 and TRBJ1-2; maybe TRBD1 (5 bases). Germline V gene sequence: CDR1 SGHTA, CDR2 FQGTGA. V lost 5 bases to trimming and J lost 8 bases, with 21 bases between them. This CDR3 is 15 amino acids long. The DNA of the CDR3 is TGTGCCAGCAGCCGCGATTCTTCAGGGACTAACGGCTACACCTTC. Protein product: CASSRDSSGTNGYTF.

The genes are TRBV7-9 and TRBJ2-1; D gene uncertain. Trimming removed 5 bases from V and 3 bases from J, with 8 bases in between. Germline CDR1 and CDR2: SEHNR and FQNEAQ (reference sequence). The CDR3 length is 13 residues. In DNA, the CDR3 is TGTGCCAGCAGCCCATCACTCTACAATGAGCAGTTCTTC. It encodes CASSPSLYNEQFF.

In its sample, this clone was seen once. This chain links TRBV3-1 (or the pseudogene TRBV3-2) with TRBJ2-1, with TRBD2 identical over 7 bases. The germline V gene encodes CDR1 LGHDT and CDR2 YNNKEL (reference sequence). With V trimmed by 1 base and J by 8 bases, 11 bases remained unmatched. The CDR3 runs to 16 residues. The CDR3 is CASSQVAGAYGDEQFF. Here the CDR3 DNA reads TGTGCCAGCAGCCAAGTTGCGGGAGCGTACGGCGATGAGCAGTTCTTC.

This chain joins TRBV5-1 and TRBJ1-2, with TRBD1 matching 8 bases. Per the germline V gene, CDR1 is SGHRS and CDR2 is YFSETQ. This CDR3 comprises 15 residues. The V segment lost 6 bases and the J segment 4 bases; nucleotides outside the gene matches: 11. This CDR3 reads CASTHGQGGVYGYTF. The CDR3 nucleotides are TGCGCCAGCACCCATGGACAGGGAGGGGTCTATGGCTACACCTTC.

The chain carries TRBV27 and TRBJ2-6; either TRBD1 or TRBD2 may supply D (5 bases each). The length of the CDR3 is 15 residues. Germline V CDR1 and CDR2: MNHEY, SMNVEV (reference sequence). V shed 3 bases and J shed 3 bases, with 9 bases lying between them. For the CDR3, the DNA is TGTGCCAGCAGTTTCCGGGACGGTGGGGCCAACGTCCTGACTTTC. Translation: CASSFRDGGANVLTF.

The rearrangement links TRBV11-2 to TRBJ1-1, with TRBD1 matching over 7 bases. V dropped 4 bases and J dropped 11; count of bases not matched to a gene: 19. Per germline, CDR1 SGHAT and CDR2 FQNNGV. The length of the CDR3 is 16 residues. The CDR3 is CASSSLGQGEYTGAFF. The CDR3, as DNA: TGTGCCAGCAGCTCCCTGGGGCAGGGGGAGTATACTGGGGCTTTCTTT.

The chain is built from TRBV21-1 and TRBJ2-1; the D call of TRBD2 is as the table states it, not checked on the DNA. TRBV21-1 is marked as a pseudogene. CDR3 length: 23 residues. CDR3 in amino acids: CASSKDNVLGLAVRARYYNEQFF. The CDR3 DNA sequence: TGTGCCAGCAGCAAAGATAATGTCTTAGGACTAGCGGTTCGCGCCCGTTACTACAATGAGCAGTTCTTC.

This clone was seen only once. The V gene is TRBV7-2, the J gene TRBJ1-3; D may be TRBD1 (6 bases). The CDR3 is 16 amino acids. V was clipped by 6 bases and J by 2 bases, with 17 bases between them. The V gene's germline CDR1 is SGHTA and CDR2 FQGNSA. The CDR3 loop reads CASRISMGATGNTIYF. For the CDR3, the DNA is TGTGCCAGCAGGATTTCCATGGGGGCCACTGGAAACACCATATATTTT.

In its sample, this clone was seen a few times. The chain joins TRBV2 to TRBJ1-5; 7 bases agree with TRBD1. J was trimmed by 7 bases and V by 4 bases; bases with no gene match: 13. The CDR3 has 16 residues. CDR1 and CDR2 (germline): SNHLY, FYNNEI. DNA for the CDR3: TGTGCCAGCAGTGTCGAGACAGGGACTTCTGGACAGCCCCAGCATTTT. Encoded protein: CASSVETGTSGQPQHF.

This clone was found a few times. The chain combines TRBV20-1 with TRBJ1-1; 7 bases align to TRBD1. The V and J ends lost 3 bases and 5 bases, in that order; junction bases with no gene match: 0. This CDR3 has 11 amino acids. Germline CDR1 DFQATT, CDR2 SNEGSKA (reference sequence). The chain's CDR3 is CSASRGTEAFF. CDR3 coding DNA: TGCAGTGCTAGCAGGGGGACTGAAGCTTTCTTT.

The V call is TRBV3-1 (or the pseudogene TRBV3-2), the J call TRBJ1-4; D possibly corresponds to TRBD1 (6 bases). The CDR3 extends over 15 amino acids. Germline V gene sequence: CDR1 LGHDT, CDR2 YNNKEL (reference sequence). Trimming removed 10 bases from V and 8 bases from J, with 23 bases in between. CDR3 loop: CANQDRSLGGEKLFF. The DNA for the CDR3 is TGTGCCAACCAAGACAGGTCTCTCGGCGGAGAAAAACTGTTTTTT.

This sequence joins TRBV29-1 and TRBJ2-3; D is ambiguous. The germline V gene has CDR1 SQVTM and CDR2 ANQGSEA. The CDR3 spans 14 residues. The V and J ends lost 7 bases and 0 bases respectively, with 14 bases between them. The chain's CDR3 is CSARQIGSTDTQYF. The CDR3, as DNA: TGCAGCGCTCGTCAGATCGGCAGCACAGATACGCAGTATTTT.

J is TRBJ2-7 and V is TRBV28; the D is unclear. V was cut by 4 bases and J by 3 bases, with 4 bases left in between. Germline assignment: CDR1 MDHEN and CDR2 SYDVKM. The length of the CDR3 is 11 residues. The CDR3 DNA reads as TGTGCCAGCAGTTCGAACTACGAGCAGTACGTC. Its translation: CASSSNYEQYV.

This chain connects TRBV6-6 to TRBJ2-2; D assignment may be TRBD1 or TRBD2 (5 bases each). The CDR3 loop spans 16 amino acids. Between the trimmed V and J ends, which lost 5 bases and 6 bases, there was a span of 19 bases. CDR1 is MNHNY, CDR2 SVGAGI, per germline (reference sequence). The CDR3 protein is CASSAGTPFFAGELFF. The CDR3 DNA is TGTGCCAGCAGTGCCGGGACCCCTTTTTTCGCCGGGGAGCTGTTTTTT.

V is TRBV7-3 and J is TRBJ1-2; no reliable D call. V shed 5 bases and J shed 1 base, with 14 bases lying between them. Germline assignment: CDR1 SGHTA and CDR2 FQGTGA. The CDR3 is 15 residues long. CDR3 coding DNA: TGTGCCAGCAGCCTATACTACGGCAGTAACTATGGCTACACCTTC. This gives the protein CASSLYYGSNYGYTF.